Below, 19 T cell receptor beta chains from the same sample are listed, as sequenced in a study of CD8 T cells in ankylosing spondylitis. TCRdb re-called the 5' RACE reads with MiXCR, one entry per CDR3 protein. This table holds 200,000 to 300,000 distinct CDR3 sequences, approximately 9% found once. The sample taken for sequencing was blood, either unsorted or a sorted T cell fraction (not recorded which). These receptors all come from a male donor with ankylosing spondylitis or in good health (not recorded which).

The table lists this clonotype with many counts. The V and J genes are TRBV7-9 and TRBJ1-1; no firm D call. Germline values: CDR1 SEHNR, CDR2 FQNEAQ (reference sequence). Trimming pared 5 bases from V and 14 bases from J, leaving 15 bases between. CDR3 length: 11 residues. For the CDR3, the DNA is TGTGCCAGCAGCGCCAGCTGGGTGAGCTTCTTT. Translation: CASSASWVSFF.

This clonotype was seen ten or more times. V gene TRBV11-2 combines with J gene TRBJ2-3; D is possibly TRBD2 (6 bases). The CDR3 loop spans 14 amino acids. Germline loops: CDR1 SGHAT, CDR2 FQNNGV. V shed 6 bases and J shed 1 base, with 11 bases lying between them. CDR3 DNA sequence: TGTGCCAGCAGGATTAGCGGAGGCACAGATACGCAGTATTTT. Its translation is CASRISGGTDTQYF.

This clonotype was picked up many times. This chain links TRBV3-1 with TRBJ1-5; D not resolved. The CDR3 is 14 amino acids. Trimming pared 4 bases from V and 2 bases from J, leaving 9 bases between. Per the germline V gene, CDR1 is LGHDT and CDR2 is YNNKEL (reference sequence). The CDR3 sequence is CASSPRLGNQPQHF. DNA of the CDR3: TGTGCCAGCAGCCCCCGGTTAGGCAATCAGCCCCAGCATTTT. Variable domain in full (rest from reference TRBV3-1 and TRBJ1-5): DTAVSQTPKYLVTQMGNDKSIKCEQNLGHDTMYWYKQDSKKFLKIMFSYNNKELIINETVPNRFSPKSPDKAHLNLHINSLELGDSAVYFCASSPRLGNQPQHFGDGTRLSIL.

The sample holds many counts of this clonotype. The chain uses TRBV5-1 and TRBJ2-1; 7 bases line up with TRBD1. J lost 5 bases, V lost 5 bases, and 7 bases had no gene match. There are 14 residues in the CDR3. Germline loops: CDR1 SGHRS, CDR2 YFSETQ. CDR3 nucleotides: TGCGCCAGCAGTCAGGGGGATCTAAACAATGAGCAGTTCTTC. Translated: CASSQGDLNNEQFF.

For this clonotype: A much bigger clone sits one base away, suggesting this may be a read error. J is TRBJ2-1 and V is TRBV6-1; tentatively, D is TRBD2 (5 bases). This CDR3 is 14 amino acids long. V gave up 6 bases and J gave up 5 bases, with 14 bases separating them. Germline assignment: CDR1 MNHNS and CDR2 SASEGT. CDR3: CASSHGLANNEQFF. CDR3 nucleotides: TGTGCCAGCAGCCACGGGCTAGCCAACAATGAGCAGTTCTTC.

CDR3 protein: CASSRLGTSGGGEQYF. As DNA, the CDR3 is TGCGCCAGCAGCCGGCTCGGGACTAGCGGGGGTGGCGAGCAGTACTTC. The chain is built from TRBV4-3 and TRBJ2-7; 14 nucleotides align to TRBD2. The CDR3 sequence is 16 residues long. V lost 4 bases to trimming and J lost 6 bases; unmatched junction nucleotides: 8. Germline V gives CDR1 LGHNA, CDR2 YSLEER.

The chain joins TRBV5-4 to TRBJ2-7; 8 nucleotides align to TRBD1. After removal of 3 bases from V and 2 bases from J, the junction contained 10 bases not matched to a gene. Per the germline V gene, CDR1 is SGHNT and CDR2 is YYREEE (reference sequence). The CDR3 runs 16 residues. The CDR3 bases are TGTGCCAGCAGCTATGGACAGGGACGCTTCCCCTACGAGCAGTACTTC. Translated: CASSYGQGRFPYEQYF. The entire variable domain, with the rest obtained from reference TRBV5-4 and TRBJ2-7, is as follows: ETGVTQSPTHLIKTRGQQVTLRCSSQSGHNTVSWYQQALGQGPQFIFQYYREEENGRGNFPPRFSGLQFPNYSSELNVNALELDDSALYLCASSYGQGRFPYEQYFGPGTRLTVT.

Ten or more counts support this clonotype. The rearrangement links TRBV20-1 to TRBJ2-2, with D perhaps TRBD1 (5 bases). Germline V gene lookup returns CDR1 DFQATT and CDR2 SNEGSKA (reference sequence). Deletions cut 1 base from V and 0 bases from J, with 6 bases between. The CDR3 consists of 14 residues. The CDR3 nucleotides are TGCAGTGCTAGAGGGGGCTCGAACACCGGGGAGCTGTTTTTT. This gives the protein CSARGGSNTGELFF.

This clonotype occurred many times. The chain links TRBV5-6 to TRBJ1-4; D might be TRBD1 (6 bases). The V gene lost 4 bases and the J gene lost 8 bases, with 24 bases spanning the gap. The germline V gene has CDR1 SGHDT and CDR2 YYEEEE. This CDR3 is 17 amino acids long. CDR3 loop: CASSPTGMEQGGEKLFF. CDR3 bases: TGTGCCAGCAGCCCGACCGGAATGGAACAGGGCGGCGAAAAACTGTTTTTT.

The chain has TRBV25-1 and TRBJ2-1, with a tentative D call TRBD2 (5 bases). CDR3 length equals 16 residues. Per germline, CDR1 MGHDK and CDR2 SYGVNS. The V and J ends lost 0 bases and 0 bases respectively, with 9 bases between them. CDR3 sequence reads: CASSEYLAYSYNEQFF. The CDR3 bases are TGTGCCAGCAGTGAATATTTAGCGTACTCCTACAATGAGCAGTTCTTC.

This clonotype was detected only a few times. The CDR3 spells CAWSFGWDRGPGELFF. The CDR3 DNA is TGTGCCTGGAGTTTCGGTTGGGACAGGGGCCCCGGGGAGCTGTTTTTT. This chain joins TRBV30 and TRBJ2-2; 10 bases line up with TRBD1. Germline-derived CDR1 and CDR2 are GTSNPN and SVGIG (reference sequence). J gave up 6 bases and V 2 bases, and 9 bases lay outside the gene matches. The CDR3 loop spans 16 amino acids.

There are many counts of this clonotype. This chain uses TRBV5-1 with TRBJ2-2, with 7 positions matching TRBD1. V shed 6 bases and J 6 bases; nucleotides not matched to a gene: 8. Germline values: CDR1 SGHRS, CDR2 YFSETQ. The CDR3 has 14 residues. For the CDR3, the DNA is TGCGCCAGCACCTACCAGGGGGACCCCGGGGAGCTGTTTTTT. This sequence encodes CASTYQGDPGELFF.

The V and J genes are TRBV3-1 and TRBJ1-6, with TRBD1 as a possible D gene (5 bases). CDR3 length: 15 residues. Germline CDR1 and CDR2: LGHDT and YNNKEL (reference sequence). Between the trimmed V and J ends, which lost 4 bases and 10 bases, there was a span of 17 bases. Written as DNA, the CDR3 is TGTGCCAGCAGCCGATCGGACACTCGAGGCTCACCCCTCCACTTT. Its translation: CASSRSDTRGSPLHF.

This clonotype was observed a few times. This chain joins TRBV4-3 and TRBJ1-5; 9 positions match TRBD1. From germline, CDR1 is LGHNA and CDR2 YSLEER. This CDR3 is 15 amino acids long. Trimming removed 2 bases from V and 5 bases from J; junction bases left unmatched: 4. CDR3 coding DNA: TGCGCCAGCAGCCAAACCGACAGGGGGGATCAGCCCCAGCATTTT. Translation: CASSQTDRGDQPQHF.

This clonotype was seen ten or more times. This rearrangement joins TRBV5-1 to TRBJ1-2, with no clear D. Germline loops: CDR1 SGHRS, CDR2 YFSETQ. The CDR3 sequence is 15 residues long. V lost 0 bases to trimming and J lost 8 bases, with 17 bases between them. The CDR3 coding sequence is TGCGCCAGCAGCTTGGCAAACGATCCAGAGAGGGGCTACACCTTC. Protein product: CASSLANDPERGYTF.

This clonotype has only a few counts. The rearrangement links TRBV30 to TRBJ2-3; possible D gene TRBD2, 6 bases. The CDR3 sequence is 14 residues long. With 0 bases removed from V and 6 bases from J, the gap between germline ends came to 13 bases. Germline V lookup: CDR1 GTSNPN, CDR2 SVGIG (reference sequence). The CDR3 reads CAWSVRSAGDTQYF. The CDR3 DNA follows: TGTGCCTGGAGTGTACGGAGTGCGGGGGATACGCAGTATTTT.

This clonotype was seen at least ten times. This chain connects TRBV27 to TRBJ2-1; 8 nucleotides line up with TRBD2. With 6 bases clipped from V and 2 bases from J, the junction kept 9 bases outside the gene matches. This CDR3 is built from 16 residues. Germline V CDR1 and CDR2: MNHEY, SMNVEV (reference sequence). CDR3 sequence reads: CASSPSGGLAYNEQFF. CDR3 bases: TGTGCCAGCAGCCCCAGTGGGGGACTAGCCTACAATGAGCAGTTCTTC.

The table lists this clonotype with a few counts. The gene calls are TRBV30 and TRBJ2-3; 9 bases match TRBD2. The germline CDR1 and CDR2 sequences are GTSNPN and SVGIG (reference sequence). This CDR3 is built from 14 residues. Trimming took 2 bases from V and 7 from J; bases not matched to a gene: 7. CDR3: CAWSFSGSEYTQYF. The CDR3, as DNA: TGTGCCTGGAGTTTTAGCGGGAGCGAGTATACGCAGTATTTT.

At least ten counts were recorded for this clonotype. The rearrangement joins TRBV20-1 to TRBJ1-1, with D possibly matching TRBD1 (6 bases). Germline CDR1 DFQATT, CDR2 SNEGSKA (reference sequence). The CDR3 has 14 residues. With 4 bases removed from V and 1 base from J, the gap between germline ends came to 13 bases. The CDR3 bases are TGCAGTGCTACCAGGGGCCATACGAACACTGAAGCTTTCTTT. It specifies CSATRGHTNTEAFF.